The 17 T cell receptor beta chains below all came from one sample that was sequenced in a study of T cell repertoires in cytomegalovirus infection (dated by TCRdb to about 2019). The reads were generated on an Illumina HiSeq 1500. TCRdb reanalyzed the raw reads on its own, using fastp at Q25 for trimming and MiXCR for clone calling, and kept in-frame beta chains. Each record represents a unique CDR3 protein, reported with the most common genes and DNA among its rows. Recorded for this sample are under 300,000 distinct CDR3 sequences; about a sixth of them occurred a single time. The ten largest make up roughly 50% of the sample. Sequencing used CD8+ T cells from PBMCs. The source is a human donor in good health (CMV status not recorded). Some clones in this sample may be carry-over from other donors' samples.

This clonotype occurred many times. V is TRBV20-1 and J is TRBJ2-7, with 7 positions matching TRBD1. CDR1 is DFQATT and CDR2 is SNEGSKA in the germline V gene (reference sequence). V shed 4 bases and J 5 bases; nucleotides not matched to a gene: 8. The CDR3 has 13 amino acids. The chain's CDR3 is CSATEGTENEQYF. CDR3 DNA: TGCAGTGCTACAGAAGGGACAGAGAACGAGCAGTACTTC.

The chain recombines TRBV7-3 with TRBJ2-7; no reliable D call. Germline V gene data show CDR1 as SGHTA and CDR2 as FQGTGA. With 5 bases removed from V and 1 base from J, the gap between germline ends came to 15 bases. The CDR3 has 15 amino acids. CDR3 sequence (DNA): TGTGCCAGCAGCCGCGATTTATCCCGATCCTACGAGCAGTACTTC. Residues: CASSRDLSRSYEQYF.

The rearrangement links TRBV6-2 or TRBV6-3 to TRBJ2-1; 10 positions match TRBD1. V trimming: 6 bases; J trimming: 4 bases; junction bases outside the gene matches: 15. The CDR3 has 18 amino acids. CDR1 is MNHEY, CDR2 SVGEGT, per germline. CDR3 coding DNA: TGTGCCAGCAGCAGCCGGGACAGGGGCCGCCTAATGTACAATGAGCAGTTCTTC. Protein product: CASSSRDRGRLMYNEQFF.

This clonotype turned up a few times. The V and J genes are TRBV28 and TRBJ1-3; D gene unclear. With 1 base removed from V and 0 bases from J, the gap between germline ends came to 16 bases. The germline gives CDR1 MDHEN, CDR2 SYDVKM. This CDR3 is 18 amino acids long. The CDR3, as DNA: TGTGCCAGCAGTTTATTTGTATTGGGTTTTGACTCTGGAAACACCATATATTTT. Its protein is CASSLFVLGFDSGNTIYF.

This clonotype was counted many times. This rearrangement joins TRBV6-4 to TRBJ2-3, with 8 bases identical to TRBD1. V lost 6 bases to trimming and J lost 10 bases; unmatched junction nucleotides: 15. Germline V lookup: CDR1 MRHNA, CDR2 SNTAGT. The CDR3 is 15 residues long. CDR3: CASSGGSTGADPQYF. The CDR3 nucleotides read TGTGCCAGCAGCGGCGGGTCGACAGGGGCCGACCCGCAGTATTTT.

The rearrangement uses TRBV6-1 and TRBJ1-1, with D perhaps matching TRBD1 (6 bases). In germline, CDR1 is MNHNS, CDR2 SASEGT. Trimming removed 8 bases from V and 2 bases from J, with 12 bases in between. The CDR3 consists of 13 residues. The CDR3 loop reads CASQDRDNTEAFF. CDR3 coding DNA: TGTGCCAGCCAGGACAGAGACAACACTGAAGCTTTCTTT.

This clonotype has just a few counts. The rearrangement joins TRBV10-3 to TRBJ1-5; the D is unclear. CDR3 length equals 19 residues. The ends were cut back, 0 bases at V and 5 bases at J, with 23 bases in the middle. CDR1 is ENHRY, CDR2 SYGVKD, per germline. The CDR3 region is CAISESKRHSQEGDQPQHF. The CDR3 DNA sequence: TGTGCCATCAGTGAGTCTAAACGACATAGCCAAGAAGGCGATCAGCCCCAGCATTTT.

This clonotype was seen repeatedly, ten times or more. This chain connects TRBV12-3 or TRBV12-4 to TRBJ1-2; D perhaps matches TRBD1 (5 bases). The CDR3 sequence is 15 residues long. V was trimmed by 3 bases and J by 4 bases, leaving 15 bases between them. For the CDR3, the DNA is TGTGCCAGCAGTTTTGGGGTAGGGACCCCCTATGGCTACACCTTC. Its translation is CASSFGVGTPYGYTF.

This clonotype was picked up a small number of times. The V call is TRBV7-6, the J call TRBJ2-7; either TRBD1 or TRBD2 may fit D (5 bases each). The CDR3 sequence is 14 residues long. Germline CDR1 is SGHVS and CDR2 is FNYEAQ. Trimming took off 5 bases at V and 3 bases at J, with 14 bases between the two ends. For the CDR3, the DNA is TGTGCCAGCAGCCCCGGGACGGAAAGCTACGAGCAGTACTTC. Translated: CASSPGTESYEQYF.

This clonotype was seen ten or more times. The genes are TRBV7-9 and TRBJ2-7; D ambiguous. Between the trimmed V and J ends, which lost 2 bases and 5 bases, there was a span of 4 bases. Germline loops: CDR1 SEHNR, CDR2 FQNEAQ (reference sequence). The CDR3 is 11 residues long. As DNA, the CDR3 is TGTGCCAGCAGCTTAACACACGAGCAGTACTTC. This sequence encodes CASSLTHEQYF. Full variable domain (missing parts from reference TRBV7-9 and TRBJ2-7): DTGVSQNPRHKITKRGQNVTFRCDPISEHNRLYWYRQTLGQGPEFLTYFQNEAQLEKSRLLSDRFSAERPKGSFSTLEIQRTEQGDSAMYLCASSLTHEQYFGPGTRLTVT.

This rearrangement joins TRBV5-1 to TRBJ1-2; D is perhaps TRBD1 (5 bases). Germline CDR1 and CDR2: SGHRS and YFSETQ. V lost 2 bases, J lost 6 bases, and 14 bases lay in between. This CDR3 is 14 amino acids long. The CDR3 bases are TGCGCCAGCAGCTTAATGTCAGGGTTAGATGGCTACACCTTC. It translates to CASSLMSGLDGYTF.

The CDR3 here is CASSPETGSWATEAFF. The CDR3 DNA reads TGTGCCAGCAGCCCCGAGACAGGGAGTTGGGCCACTGAAGCTTTCTTT. The J gene is TRBJ1-1, the V gene TRBV3-1, with 7 bases fitting TRBD1. J lost 4 bases, V lost 4 bases, and 12 bases had no gene match. Germline loops: CDR1 LGHDT, CDR2 YNNKEL (reference sequence). The CDR3 length is 16 residues.

The chain carries TRBV27 and TRBJ1-2, with TRBD1 matching 8 bases. This CDR3 comprises 14 residues. In germline, CDR1 is MNHEY, CDR2 SMNVEV (reference sequence). V shed 8 bases and J 3 bases; nucleotides not matched to a gene: 8. CDR3 amino acids: CASGSGQGYYGYTF. DNA of the CDR3: TGTGCCAGCGGAAGCGGACAGGGTTACTATGGCTACACCTTC.

This clonotype was seen a few times. This rearrangement joins TRBV12-3 or TRBV12-4 to TRBJ1-5; the D is unclear. The CDR3 consists of 13 residues. The V end was cut by 1 base, the J end by 10 bases, with 11 bases between. The DNA of the CDR3 is TGTGCCAGCAGTTTAGGTCCGGGGAATCCCCAGCATTTT. Translation gives CASSLGPGNPQHF.

Many counts were recorded for this clonotype. V gene TRBV7-9 combines with J gene TRBJ2-5; 7 bases are shared with TRBD1. This CDR3 is built from 14 residues. Per the germline V gene, CDR1 is SEHNR and CDR2 is FQNEAQ (reference sequence). V trimming: 7 bases; J trimming: 0 bases; junction bases outside the gene matches: 5. CDR3 nucleotide sequence: TGTGCCAGCACCCTAGGGGGCTACCAAGAGACCCAGTACTTC. Translated: CASTLGGYQETQYF.

There are many counts of this clonotype. The chain employs TRBV12-5 and TRBJ2-2; D remains ambiguous. V lost 5 bases to trimming and J lost 1 base, with 2 bases between them. From germline, CDR1 is LGHNT and CDR2 FRNRAP. The CDR3 covers 12 residues. The CDR3 sequence: CASGVNTGELFF. As DNA, the CDR3 is TGTGCTAGTGGTGTGAACACCGGGGAGCTGTTTTTT. Supplemented by reference TRBV12-5 and TRBJ2-2, the full variable domain reads DARVTQTPRHKVTEMGQEVTMRCQPILGHNTVFWYRQTMMQGLELLAYFRNRAPLDDSGMPKDRFSAEMPDATLATLKIQPSEPRDSAVYFCASGVNTGELFFGEGSRLTVL.

The CDR3: CSVEDGGTSGQETQYF. The CDR3 DNA reads TGCAGCGTTGAAGATGGAGGGACTAGCGGTCAAGAGACCCAGTACTTC. This rearrangement joins TRBV29-1 to TRBJ2-5; 11 nucleotides match TRBD2. CDR1 and CDR2 (germline): SQVTM, ANQGSEA. The V segment lost 0 bases and the J segment 2 bases; nucleotides outside the gene matches: 5. This CDR3 is 16 amino acids long. The full variable domain, its missing parts supplied by reference TRBV29-1 and TRBJ2-5, is SAVISQKPSRDICQRGTSLTIQCQVDSQVTMMFWYRQQPGQSLTLIATANQGSEATYESGFVIDKFPISRPNLTFSTLTVSNMSPEDSSIYLCSVEDGGTSGQETQYFGPGTRLLVL.